This T cell receptor beta chain originates from a study of OX40 agonist ivuxolimab in advanced cancers. General study findings and limits: At 0.1 to 3.0 mg/kg and by week 6, clonal expansion occurred in CD4+ and CD8+ blood T cells. Patients with a partial response at 0.1-3.0 mg/kg had among the lowest clonal expansion.

Using immunoSEQ multiplex PCR, the repertoire was profiled, and TCRdb retains in-frame clones only, with some absent. The sample carries tens of thousands of clones, around 94% recorded once. Turning to this clone: The antigen remains undetermined.

The sequenced sample was CD4+ or CD8+ T cells sorted from blood, obtained in a trial of the OX40 agonist ivuxolimab. This sequence was found in an adult with an advanced solid tumor such as melanoma, head and neck, liver or kidney cancer.

CDR3 protein: CASSLGTSGSYEQYF. The DNA of the CDR3 is TGTGCCAGCAGTTTAGGGACTAGCGGGAGTTACGAGCAGTACTTC. V usage is TRBV27 and J usage is TRBJ2-7; 14 bases map to TRBD2. This CDR3 is 15 amino acids long. Losses at the gene ends were 2 bases for V and 4 bases for J; bases not matched to a gene: 1. Germline V gene lookup returns CDR1 MNHEY and CDR2 SMNVEV (reference sequence).